The following is a T cell receptor (beta chain) sequence with its context. The data belong to a study of CD8+ T cells in alopecia areata. Study-level background: Oral tofacitinib (5 to 10 mg twice daily) was administered to treated patients.

Treatment described: oral pan-JAK inhibitor, 5-10 mg twice daily. Extracted from the samples, RNA was reverse transcribed into cDNA to serve as the sequencing template. Assay: immunoSEQ multiplex PCR; the TCRdb copy retains only in-frame clones and omits some. The sample records more than 90,000 clones, roughly 58% being singletons. The clonotype comes from a human donor with alopecia areata. The sample was CD8+ T cells sorted from blood, taken at week 4, from a patient treated with tofacitinib.

The CDR3 reads CASILGQGKEPQHF. CDR3 DNA sequence: TGTGCCAGTATCCTCGGACAGGGCAAGGAGCCCCAGCATTTT. The rearrangement joins TRBV19 to TRBJ1-5, with 8 positions matching TRBD1. Germline CDR1 reads LNHDA; CDR2 reads SQIVND (reference sequence). The CDR3 is 14 residues long. J was trimmed by 8 bases and V by 7 bases; bases with no gene match: 10.